The 17 T cell receptor beta chains below all came from one sample that was sequenced in a study of radiotherapy plus CTLA-4 blockade in lung cancer. The protocol was immunoSEQ multiplex PCR, while the TCRdb copy is restricted to in-frame clones and leaves out a portion. The sample shows tens of thousands of clones, 60% to 80% of them seen only once. The sample consisted of peripheral blood, taken from a patient treated with radiotherapy plus ipilimumab. These receptor sequences come from a human donor with non-small cell lung cancer whose response to radiotherapy plus ipilimumab could not be evaluated.

The V call is TRBV6-1, the J call TRBJ2-7; D perhaps matches TRBD2 (5 bases). The CDR3 sequence is 13 residues long. The germline gives CDR1 MNHNS, CDR2 SASEGT. V was shortened by 7 bases and J by 2 bases, with 12 bases between the two germline ends. The CDR3 here is CASTSTTTYEQYF. CDR3 DNA: TGTGCCAGCACTTCGACTACAACCTACGAGCAGTACTTC.

CDR3 loop: CASSLMGQDKTQYF. In nucleotides, the CDR3 is TGTGCCAGCAGCTTGATGGGACAGGACAAGACCCAGTACTTC. This chain links TRBV5-6 with TRBJ2-5; 8 bases agree with TRBD1. V dropped 1 base and J dropped 6; count of bases not matched to a gene: 5. Germline CDR1 and CDR2: SGHDT and YYEEEE. The CDR3 length is 14 residues.

The J gene is TRBJ1-4, the V gene TRBV18, with D perhaps matching TRBD1 (5 bases). Germline CDR1 and CDR2: KGHSH and LQKENI. Trimming removed 6 bases at V and 5 bases at J, with 13 bases between. CDR3 size: 14 residues. The CDR3 region is CASSRGGTNEKLFF. The CDR3 DNA is TGTGCCAGCTCTCGCGGGGGGACGAATGAAAAACTGTTTTTT.

The count of this clone is one. The chain carries TRBV5-1 and TRBJ1-2, with 7 bases aligning to TRBD1. This CDR3 contains 14 residues. Trimming cost V 0 bases and J 7 bases; bases outside gene matches: 6. From germline, CDR1 is SGHRS and CDR2 YFSETQ. CDR3 coding DNA: TGCGCCAGCAGCTTGGGAGAGGGGGCTGTTGGCTACACCTTC. This translates into CASSLGEGAVGYTF.

This clone was found a few times. The rearrangement joins TRBV5-1 to TRBJ1-4; TRBD1 matches 10 bases. CDR1 and CDR2 from the germline V gene are SGHRS and YFSETQ. V was pared by 4 bases and J by 6 bases, with 6 bases of the junction left unmatched. The CDR3 is made up of 15 amino acids. The CDR3 is CASSPVGTGDEKLFF. As DNA, the CDR3 is TGCGCCAGCAGCCCGGTCGGGACAGGGGATGAAAAACTGTTTTTT. Drawing the rest from reference TRBV5-1 and TRBJ1-4, the complete variable domain is KAGVTQTPRYLIKTRGQQVTLSCSPISGHRSVSWYQQTPGQGLQFLFEYFSETQRNKGNFPGRFSGRQFSNSRSEMNVSTLELGDSALYLCASSPVGTGDEKLFFGSGTQLSVL.

V is TRBV5-1 and J is TRBJ2-7; 7 bases map to TRBD1. The V segment lost 0 bases and the J segment 7 bases; nucleotides outside the gene matches: 4. Germline CDR1 is SGHRS and CDR2 is YFSETQ. CDR3 size: 13 residues. CDR3 amino acids: CASSLEGAEEQYF. The CDR3 nucleotides read TGCGCCAGCAGCTTGGAGGGGGCCGAGGAGCAGTACTTC.

This sequence joins TRBV12-5 and TRBJ1-2, with TRBD1 identical over 7 bases. From germline, CDR1 is LGHNT and CDR2 FRNRAP. V was clipped by 4 bases and J by 0 bases; unmatched bases: 2. The CDR3 has 14 residues. DNA for the CDR3: TGTGCTAGTGGTTGGGACAGCCCTAACTATGGCTACACCTTC. Translation gives CASGWDSPNYGYTF.

This clone was recorded only once. The chain combines TRBV18 with TRBJ1-6; 10 bases align to TRBD1. The CDR3 covers 15 residues. V gave up 4 bases and J gave up 5 bases; unmatched junction bases: 2. In germline, CDR1 is KGHSH, CDR2 LQKENI. CDR3 DNA: TGTGCCAGCTCACTAGGGACAGGGGATAATTCACCCCTCCACTTT. Encoded protein: CASSLGTGDNSPLHF.

The rearrangement links TRBV2 to TRBJ2-7; a weak D match, TRBD2 (5 bases). CDR3 length equals 15 residues. V lost 4 bases, J lost 3 bases, and 16 bases lay in between. Germline V gene sequence: CDR1 SNHLY, CDR2 FYNNEI. CDR3 nucleotides: TGTGCCAGCAGTGTACGAGGGTTAGTTTTCTACGAGCAGTACTTC. Amino acid sequence: CASSVRGLVFYEQYF.

This chain links TRBV5-1 with TRBJ1-5; a possible D gene is TRBD1 (5 bases). Looked up from germline, CDR1 is SGHRS and CDR2 is YFSETQ. This CDR3 contains 14 residues. V was cut by 1 base and J by 4 bases, with 9 bases left in between. CDR3: CASSLRAGNQPQHF. For the CDR3, the DNA is TGCGCCAGCAGCTTGCGGGCAGGGAATCAGCCCCAGCATTTT.

The chain couples TRBV28 to TRBJ2-3; D possibly corresponds to TRBD2 (6 bases). The length of the CDR3 is 15 residues. Germline assignment: CDR1 MDHEN and CDR2 SYDVKM. V was cut by 3 bases and J by 5 bases, with 15 bases left in between. CDR3 bases: TGTGCCAGCAGTTTGACCGGGAGTAGTAAAGATACGCAGTATTTT. It yields the protein CASSLTGSSKDTQYF.

The chain employs TRBV30 and TRBJ2-5; tentative D call: TRBD2 (6 bases). The DNA end is a closer match to TRBJ2-7, so the J assignment may be wrong. This CDR3 is built from 13 residues. Germline loops: CDR1 GTSNPN, CDR2 SVGIG (reference sequence). The CDR3 loop is CAWSQDAGYEQYF. Written as DNA, the CDR3 is TGTGCCTGGTCCCAGGACGCGGGGTACGAGCAGTACTTC.

The rearrangement joins TRBV19 to TRBJ2-7; 8 bases map to TRBD2. Germline V CDR1 and CDR2: LNHDA, SQIVND (reference sequence). J was trimmed by 2 bases and V by 5 bases; bases with no gene match: 5. The CDR3 length is 14 residues. CDR3 sequence: CASSSRGATYEQYF. CDR3 bases: TGTGCCAGTAGTTCGCGGGGGGCCACCTACGAGCAGTACTTC.

This rearrangement joins TRBV18 to TRBJ2-1; D ambiguous. Trimming cost V 6 bases and J 3 bases, with 9 bases left between them. The CDR3 contains 13 residues. Looked up from germline, CDR1 is KGHSH and CDR2 is LQKENI. The CDR3 sequence is CASSVVSYNEQFF. CDR3 in DNA: TGTGCCAGCTCCGTTGTGAGCTACAATGAGCAGTTCTTC.

This chain joins TRBV5-6 and TRBJ2-7; 11 nucleotides line up with TRBD2. Germline lookup yields CDR1 SGHDT and CDR2 YYEEEE. Losses at the gene ends were 9 bases for V and 2 bases for J; bases not matched to a gene: 13. The CDR3 is 16 residues long. For the CDR3, the DNA is TGTGCCACCTCTCTCTTTAGCGGGAGGGGAGCCTACGAGCAGTACTTC. Translation: CATSLFSGRGAYEQYF.

This chain links TRBV6-1 with TRBJ2-7, with 7 bases fitting TRBD1. Per the germline V gene, CDR1 is MNHNS and CDR2 is SASEGT. The CDR3 is 14 amino acids. Trimming cost V 6 bases and J 3 bases; bases outside gene matches: 8. The CDR3 DNA follows: TGTGCCAGCAGGATCGACAGGGTGATCTACGAGCAGTACTTC. Its translation is CASRIDRVIYEQYF.

V usage is TRBV27 and J usage is TRBJ2-2, with TRBD1 matching 7 bases. CDR3 length equals 16 residues. V lost 2 bases to trimming and J lost 5 bases; unmatched junction nucleotides: 8. Germline V gene sequence: CDR1 MNHEY, CDR2 SMNVEV (reference sequence). The CDR3 bases are TGTGCCAGCAGTTTACTAGGGGGCCGAGGGACCGGGGAGCTGTTTTTT. It codes for CASSLLGGRGTGELFF.